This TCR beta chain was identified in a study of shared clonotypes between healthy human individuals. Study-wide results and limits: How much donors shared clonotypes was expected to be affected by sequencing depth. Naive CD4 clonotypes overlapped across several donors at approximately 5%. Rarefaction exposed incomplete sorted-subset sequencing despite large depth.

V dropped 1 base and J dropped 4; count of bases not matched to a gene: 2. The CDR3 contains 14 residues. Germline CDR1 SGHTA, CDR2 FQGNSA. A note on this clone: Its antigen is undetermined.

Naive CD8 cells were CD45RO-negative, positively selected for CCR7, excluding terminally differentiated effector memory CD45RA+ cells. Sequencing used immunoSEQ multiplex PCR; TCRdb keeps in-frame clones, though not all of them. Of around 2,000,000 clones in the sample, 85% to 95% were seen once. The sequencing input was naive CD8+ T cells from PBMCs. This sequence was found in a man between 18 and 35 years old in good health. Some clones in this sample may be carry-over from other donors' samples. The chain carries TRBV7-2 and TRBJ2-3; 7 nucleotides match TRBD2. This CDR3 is CASSLGEGPDTQYF. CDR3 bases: TGTGCCAGCAGCTTAGGGGAGGGCCCAGATACGCAGTATTTT.